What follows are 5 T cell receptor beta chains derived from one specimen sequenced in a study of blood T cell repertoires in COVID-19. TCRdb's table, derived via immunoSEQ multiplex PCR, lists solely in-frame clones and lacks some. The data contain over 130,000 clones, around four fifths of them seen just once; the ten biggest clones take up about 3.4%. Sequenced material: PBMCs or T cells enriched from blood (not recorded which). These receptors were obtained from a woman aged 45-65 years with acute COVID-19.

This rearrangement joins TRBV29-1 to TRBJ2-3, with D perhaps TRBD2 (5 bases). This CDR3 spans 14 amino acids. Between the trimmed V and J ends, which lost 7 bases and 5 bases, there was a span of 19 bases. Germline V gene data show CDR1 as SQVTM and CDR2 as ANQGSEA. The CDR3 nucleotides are TGCAGCGGCCGCCAGCGGCAAATGGGAGATACGCAGTATTTT. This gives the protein CSGRQRQMGDTQYF.

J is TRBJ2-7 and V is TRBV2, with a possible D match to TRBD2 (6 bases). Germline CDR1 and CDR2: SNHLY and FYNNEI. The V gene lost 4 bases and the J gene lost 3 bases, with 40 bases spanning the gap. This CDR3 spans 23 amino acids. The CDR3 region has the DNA TGTGCCAGCAGTGCGCAGATACGGCGCCCCCAAGGTATCGGGGTGGGACTTAGCTACGAGCAGTACTTC. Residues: CASSAQIRRPQGIGVGLSYEQYF.

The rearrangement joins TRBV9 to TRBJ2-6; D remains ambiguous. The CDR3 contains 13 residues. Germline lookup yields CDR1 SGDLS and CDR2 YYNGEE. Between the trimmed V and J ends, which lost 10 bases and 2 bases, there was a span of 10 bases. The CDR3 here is CASNRAGANVLTF. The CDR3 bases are TGTGCCTCTAATAGAGCTGGGGCCAACGTCCTGACTTTC.

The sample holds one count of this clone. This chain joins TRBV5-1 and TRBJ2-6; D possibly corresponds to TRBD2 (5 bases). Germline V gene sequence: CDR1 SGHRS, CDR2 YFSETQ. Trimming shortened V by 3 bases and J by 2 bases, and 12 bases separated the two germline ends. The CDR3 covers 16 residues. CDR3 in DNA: TGCGCCAGCAGCTGGTCTACTAGGACTGGGGCCAACGTCCTGACTTTC. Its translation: CASSWSTRTGANVLTF.

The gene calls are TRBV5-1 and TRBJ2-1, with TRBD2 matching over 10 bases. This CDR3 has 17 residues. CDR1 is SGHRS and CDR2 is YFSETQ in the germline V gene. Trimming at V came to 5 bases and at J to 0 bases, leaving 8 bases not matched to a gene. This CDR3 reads CASRLGLAAFSYNEQFF. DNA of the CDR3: TGCGCCAGCAGGTTAGGACTAGCGGCTTTCTCCTACAATGAGCAGTTCTTC.